This T cell receptor (beta chain) is from a study of CD8 T cells in ankylosing spondylitis. Overall study results and limits: Peripheral blood held disease-linked clones only at relatively low frequency, and these were CD8+. Typical of ankylosing spondylitis blood, it appeared, was a TCR beta motif of under 10 highly homologous variants. Disease-linked clones reportedly showed significant enrichment in matched ankylosing spondylitis synovial fluid.

Scientists made TCR beta libraries using quantitative 5'-RACE with molecular barcodes. TCRdb re-called the 5' RACE reads through MiXCR, storing one row per CDR3 protein. This sample has 200,000 to 250,000 distinct CDR3 sequences, with around 16% found just once. V lost 3 bases to trimming and J lost 0 bases, with 11 bases between them. Germline V CDR1 and CDR2: ENHRY, SYGVKD. CDR3 size: 16 residues. Turning to this clonotype: Its antigen remains unknown.

The chain couples TRBV10-3 to TRBJ1-4; D is ambiguous. The material sequenced was blood, either unsorted or a sorted T cell fraction (not recorded which). The TCR sequence derives from a male donor with ankylosing spondylitis. The CDR3 DNA reads as TGTGCCATCAGTGAAGAGGGATTAGCAACTAATGAAAAACTGTTTTTT. It translates to CAISEEGLATNEKLFF.